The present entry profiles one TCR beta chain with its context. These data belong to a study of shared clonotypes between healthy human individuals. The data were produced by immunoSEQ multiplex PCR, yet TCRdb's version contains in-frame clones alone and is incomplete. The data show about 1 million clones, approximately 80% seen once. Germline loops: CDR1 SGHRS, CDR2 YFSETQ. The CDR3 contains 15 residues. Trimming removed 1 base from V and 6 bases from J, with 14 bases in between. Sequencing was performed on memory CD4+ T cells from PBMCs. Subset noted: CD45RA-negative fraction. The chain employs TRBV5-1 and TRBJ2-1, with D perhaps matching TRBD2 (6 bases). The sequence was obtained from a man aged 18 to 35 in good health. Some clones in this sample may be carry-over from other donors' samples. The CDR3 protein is CASSLWSGSVNEQFF. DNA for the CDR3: TGCGCCAGCAGCTTGTGGAGCGGGTCTGTCAATGAGCAGTTCTTC.